The 20 T cell receptor beta chains below all came from one sample that was sequenced in a study of shared clonotypes between healthy human individuals. Some clones are missing from TCRdb's copy, which holds only in-frame ones; the method was immunoSEQ multiplex PCR. In the table there are under 1 million clones, approximately 96% of which are singletons. The naive CD8 subset, CD45RO-negative cells positively selected for CCR7, excluded terminally differentiated effector memory CD45RA+ cells. The sequenced material came from naive CD8+ T cells sorted from blood. These receptors all come from a man aged 25 to 45 in good health.

V gene TRBV5-8 combines with J gene TRBJ1-2; D may be TRBD1 (5 bases). Trimming cost V 0 bases and J 8 bases, with 11 bases left between them. The CDR3 extends over 13 amino acids. Germline V gene sequence: CDR1 SGHTS, CDR2 YDEGEE. CDR3: CASSLEPGSGYTF. CDR3 DNA: TGTGCCAGCAGCTTGGAACCAGGGAGCGGCTACACCTTC. Full variable domain (remainder filled in from reference TRBV5-8 and TRBJ1-2): EAGVTQSPTHLIKTRGQQATLRCSPISGHTSVYWYQQALGLGLQFLLWYDEGEERNRGNFPPRFSGRQFPNYSSELNVNALELEDSALYLCASSLEPGSGYTFGSGTRLTVV.

The chain is built from TRBV10-2 and TRBJ1-4; D uncertain. The germline V and J ends were trimmed by 0 bases and 6 bases, with 14 bases remaining between them. In germline, CDR1 is WSHSY, CDR2 SAAADI. The CDR3 spans 16 residues. The CDR3 protein is CASSESRARVHEKLFF. The CDR3 coding sequence is TGCGCCAGCAGTGAGTCAAGGGCCAGAGTGCATGAAAAACTGTTTTTT.

The rearrangement links TRBV5-1 to TRBJ2-7; the D call may be TRBD1 or TRBD2 (5 bases each). Germline lookup yields CDR1 SGHRS and CDR2 YFSETQ. The CDR3 runs to 12 residues. V shed 2 bases and J shed 7 bases, with 10 bases lying between them. CDR3 protein: CASSLWGYEQYF. CDR3 DNA sequence: TGCGCCAGCAGCTTATGGGGGTATGAGCAGTACTTC.

The V call is TRBV6-1, the J call TRBJ2-7; D call uncertain. The CDR3 runs to 13 residues. CDR1 is MNHNS and CDR2 is SASEGT in the germline V gene. V was clipped by 3 bases and J by 3 bases, with 9 bases between them. The CDR3 spells CASSEGPFYEQYF. CDR3 DNA: TGTGCCAGCAGTGAGGGTCCCTTCTACGAGCAGTACTTC.

The chain recombines TRBV29-1 with TRBJ2-3, with 8 bases that match TRBD1. Germline V lookup: CDR1 SQVTM, CDR2 ANQGSEA. The V segment lost 7 bases and the J segment 1 base; nucleotides outside the gene matches: 10. This CDR3 has 15 residues. The CDR3 region is CSAVKTGDGTDTQYF. CDR3 coding DNA: TGCAGCGCAGTCAAGACAGGGGACGGCACAGATACGCAGTATTTT.

V and J are TRBV5-1 and TRBJ1-1; 7 bases align to TRBD1. Germline CDR1 SGHRS, CDR2 YFSETQ. The V gene end was trimmed by 0 bases and the J gene end by 2 bases; junction bases not matched to a gene: 7. The CDR3 extends over 16 amino acids. The CDR3 DNA sequence: TGCGCCAGCAGCTTGGGACAGGGATCGGTTAACACTGAAGCTTTCTTT. It codes for CASSLGQGSVNTEAFF.

This chain joins TRBV7-6 and TRBJ2-7, with a possible D match to TRBD2 (5 bases). The CDR3 is 15 amino acids. V gave up 1 base and J gave up 5 bases, with 15 bases separating them. The germline V gene encodes CDR1 SGHVS and CDR2 FNYEAQ. CDR3 in amino acids: CASSLGGGWFHEQYF. The CDR3 DNA sequence: TGTGCCAGCAGCTTAGGAGGCGGGTGGTTCCACGAGCAGTACTTC.

The V call is TRBV29-1, the J call TRBJ2-5; D remains ambiguous. Trimming removed 2 bases from V and 2 bases from J, with 6 bases in between. The CDR3 covers 12 residues. Germline CDR1 and CDR2: SQVTM and ANQGSEA. The CDR3 bases are TGCAGCGTTGAATCGGCACAAGAGACCCAGTACTTC. Residues: CSVESAQETQYF.

V and J are TRBV2 and TRBJ2-7; 9 bases line up with TRBD1. From germline, CDR1 is SNHLY and CDR2 FYNNEI. The trim removed 11 bases at V and 4 bases at J, leaving 9 bases unmatched. CDR3 size: 13 residues. CDR3 in DNA: TGTGCCGGCTACCGGGACAGGGAGTACGAGCAGTACTTC. It specifies CAGYRDREYEQYF.

The chain employs TRBV14 and TRBJ2-3; tentatively, D is TRBD1 (6 bases). Deletions cut 4 bases from V and 2 bases from J, with 16 bases between. CDR3 length: 16 residues. Looked up from germline, CDR1 is SGHDN and CDR2 is FVKESK. CDR3 protein: CASSLGTFTLTDTQYF. The CDR3, as DNA: TGTGCCAGCAGCCTAGGGACATTTACCCTCACAGATACGCAGTATTTT.

The chain combines TRBV6-6 with TRBJ2-4; TRBD1 aligns across 7 bases. V lost 5 bases to trimming and J lost 5 bases; unmatched junction nucleotides: 6. CDR3 length: 14 residues. Germline V gene lookup returns CDR1 MNHNY and CDR2 SVGAGI (reference sequence). This CDR3 reads CASSLQGNQNIQYF. CDR3 DNA sequence: TGTGCCAGCAGTCTACAGGGGAACCAAAACATTCAGTACTTC.

The DNA for the CDR3 is TGCGCCAGCAGTAGTCAACCATTGGGGGAATGGATCTACGAGCAGTACTTC. Amino acid sequence: CASSSQPLGEWIYEQYF. The J gene is TRBJ2-7, the V gene TRBV10-2; either TRBD1 or TRBD2 may supply D (5 bases each). The germline V and J ends were trimmed by 5 bases and 3 bases, with 23 bases remaining between them. The germline gives CDR1 WSHSY, CDR2 SAAADI. This CDR3 is built from 17 residues.

This rearrangement joins TRBV11-1 to TRBJ2-5; D uncertain. The CDR3 covers 15 residues. Trimming removed 1 base at V and 5 bases at J, with 14 bases between. Germline loops: CDR1 SGHAT, CDR2 FQDESV (reference sequence). The CDR3, as DNA: TGTGCCAGCAGCTTAGAGGGCTCCATGGGGGAGACCCAGTACTTC. It encodes CASSLEGSMGETQYF.

The rearrangement uses TRBV13 and TRBJ2-5; the D gene is possibly TRBD1 (6 bases). There are 14 residues in the CDR3. V lost 2 bases and J lost 4, with 11 bases in between. Germline V gene data show CDR1 as PRHDT and CDR2 as FYEKMQ (reference sequence). CDR3 sequence: CASSLMGAGETQYF. CDR3 nucleotide sequence: TGTGCCAGCAGCTTAATGGGGGCGGGAGAGACCCAGTACTTC.

The chain uses TRBV5-6 and TRBJ2-3; D uncertain. CDR3 length equals 12 residues. V was trimmed by 2 bases and J by 10 bases, leaving 11 bases between them. Germline V gene data show CDR1 as SGHDT and CDR2 as YYEEEE. The CDR3 protein is CASSFVRDSQYF. The CDR3 bases are TGTGCCAGCAGCTTTGTAAGAGACTCGCAGTATTTT.

V is TRBV5-8 and J is TRBJ2-1; 8 bases are shared with TRBD2. The germline V gene has CDR1 SGHTS and CDR2 YDEGEE. Trimming took 0 bases from V and 4 from J; bases not matched to a gene: 3. CDR3 size: 15 residues. The CDR3 DNA reads as TGTGCCAGCAGCTTGGGGCTAGCGGGTTACAATGAGCAGTTCTTC. Translated: CASSLGLAGYNEQFF.

CDR3 protein: CASSTGTGPSYEQYF. Written as DNA, the CDR3 is TGTGCCAGCAGCACAGGGACAGGTCCTTCCTACGAGCAGTACTTC. V gene TRBV6-5 combines with J gene TRBJ2-7, with 8 bases aligning to TRBD1. In germline, CDR1 is MNHEY, CDR2 SVGAGI. The V gene end was trimmed by 6 bases and the J gene end by 1 base; junction bases not matched to a gene: 8. CDR3 length: 15 amino acids.

The chain recombines TRBV7-9 with TRBJ2-5; 9 bases align to TRBD1. Germline CDR1 reads SEHNR; CDR2 reads FQNEAQ (reference sequence). This CDR3 spans 15 amino acids. J lost 0 bases, V lost 5 bases, and 4 bases had no gene match. The DNA for the CDR3 is TGTGCCAGCAGCCAACAGGGGGCGAACCAAGAGACCCAGTACTTC. The encoded protein is CASSQQGANQETQYF.

This sequence joins TRBV27 and TRBJ2-7; the match to TRBD2 covers 8 bases. Looked up from germline, CDR1 is MNHEY and CDR2 is SMNVEV (reference sequence). The J segment lost 1 base and the V segment lost 2 bases, leaving 4 bases of the junction unmatched. CDR3 length: 15 residues. Here the CDR3 DNA reads TGTGCCAGCAGTTTAGCGGGACTAGGTTCCTACGAGCAGTACTTC. This codes for CASSLAGLGSYEQYF.

This chain joins TRBV30 and TRBJ2-7, with 9 bases identical to TRBD1. Germline CDR1 GTSNPN, CDR2 SVGIG (reference sequence). Trimming cost V 5 bases and J 2 bases; bases outside gene matches: 7. There are 14 residues in the CDR3. The CDR3 here is CAWDWGTGTYEQYF. The CDR3 bases are TGTGCCTGGGACTGGGGGACAGGGACCTACGAGCAGTACTTC.